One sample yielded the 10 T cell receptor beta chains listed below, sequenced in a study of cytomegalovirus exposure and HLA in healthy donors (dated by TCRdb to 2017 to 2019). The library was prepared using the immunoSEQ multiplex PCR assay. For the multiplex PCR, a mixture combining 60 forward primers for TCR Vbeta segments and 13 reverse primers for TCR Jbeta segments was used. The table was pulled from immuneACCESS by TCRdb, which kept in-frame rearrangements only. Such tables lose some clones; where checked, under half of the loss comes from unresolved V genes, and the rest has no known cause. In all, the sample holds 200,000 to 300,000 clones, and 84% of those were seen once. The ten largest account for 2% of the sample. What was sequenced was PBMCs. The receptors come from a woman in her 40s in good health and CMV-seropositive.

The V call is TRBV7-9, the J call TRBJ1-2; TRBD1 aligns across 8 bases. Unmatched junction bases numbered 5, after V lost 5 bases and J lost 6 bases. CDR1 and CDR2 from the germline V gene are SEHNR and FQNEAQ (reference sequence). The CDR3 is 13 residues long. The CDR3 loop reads CASSMRQGHGYTF. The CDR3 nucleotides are TGTGCCAGCAGCATGCGACAGGGGCATGGCTACACCTTC. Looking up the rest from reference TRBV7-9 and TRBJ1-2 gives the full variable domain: DTGVSQNPRHKITKRGQNVTFRCDPISEHNRLYWYRQTLGQGPEFLTYFQNEAQLEKSRLLSDRFSAERPKGSFSTLEIQRTEQGDSAMYLCASSMRQGHGYTFGSGTRLTVV.

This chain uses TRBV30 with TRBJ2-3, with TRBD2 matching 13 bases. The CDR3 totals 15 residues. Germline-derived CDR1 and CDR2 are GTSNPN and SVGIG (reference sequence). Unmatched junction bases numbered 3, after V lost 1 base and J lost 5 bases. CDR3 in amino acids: CAWSAGTSGEDTQYF. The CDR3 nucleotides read TGTGCCTGGAGTGCAGGGACTAGCGGGGAAGATACGCAGTATTTT.

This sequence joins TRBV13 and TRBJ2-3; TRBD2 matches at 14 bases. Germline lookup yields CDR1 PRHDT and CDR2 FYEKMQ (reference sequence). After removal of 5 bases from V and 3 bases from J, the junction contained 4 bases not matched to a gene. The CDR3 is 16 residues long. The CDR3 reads CASSPTSGRVTDTQYF. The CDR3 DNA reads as TGTGCCAGCAGCCCGACTAGCGGGAGGGTTACAGATACGCAGTATTTT.

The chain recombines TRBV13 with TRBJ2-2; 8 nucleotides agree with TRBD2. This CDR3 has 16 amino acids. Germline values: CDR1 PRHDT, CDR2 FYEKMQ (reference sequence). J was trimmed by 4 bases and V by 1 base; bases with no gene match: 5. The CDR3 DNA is TGTGCCAGCAGCTTAGCGGGAGGGCCTGGCACCGGGGAGCTGTTTTTT. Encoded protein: CASSLAGGPGTGELFF.

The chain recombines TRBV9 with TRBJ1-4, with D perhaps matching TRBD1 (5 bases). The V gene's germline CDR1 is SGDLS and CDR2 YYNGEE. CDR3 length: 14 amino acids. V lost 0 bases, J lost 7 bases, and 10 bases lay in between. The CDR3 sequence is CASSVGSRAEKLFF. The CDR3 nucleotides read TGTGCCAGCAGCGTAGGTTCCAGGGCTGAAAAACTGTTTTTT. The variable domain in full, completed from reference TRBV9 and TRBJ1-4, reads DSGVTQTPKHLITATGQRVTLRCSPRSGDLSVYWYQQSLDQGLQFLIQYYNGEERAKGNILERFSAQQFPDLHSELNLSSLELGDSALYFCASSVGSRAEKLFFGSGTQLSVL.

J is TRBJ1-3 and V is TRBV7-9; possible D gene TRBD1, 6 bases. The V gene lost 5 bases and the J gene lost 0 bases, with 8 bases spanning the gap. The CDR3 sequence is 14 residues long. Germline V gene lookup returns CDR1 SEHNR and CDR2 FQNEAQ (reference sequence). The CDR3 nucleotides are TGTGCCAGCAGCCGGACAGCCTCTGGAAACACCATATATTTT. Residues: CASSRTASGNTIYF.

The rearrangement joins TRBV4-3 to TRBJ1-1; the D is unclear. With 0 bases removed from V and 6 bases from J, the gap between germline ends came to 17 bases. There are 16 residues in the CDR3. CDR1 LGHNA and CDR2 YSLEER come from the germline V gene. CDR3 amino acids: CASSQEEPGGTSEAFF. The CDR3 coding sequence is TGCGCCAGCAGCCAAGAAGAGCCGGGAGGTACCTCTGAAGCTTTCTTT.

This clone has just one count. CDR3 coding DNA: TGTGCTACGGACAGGAGCTCCTACGAGCAGTACTTC. Translation gives CATDRSSYEQYF. The rearrangement uses TRBV6-1 and TRBJ2-7; 7 bases map to TRBD1. This CDR3 is 12 amino acids long. CDR1 is MNHNS, CDR2 SASEGT, per germline.

DNA of the CDR3: TGCGCCAGCAGCTTACGACTAGCGGGGGACCCCGGGGATACGCAGTATTTT. This sequence encodes CASSLRLAGDPGDTQYF. V usage is TRBV5-1 and J usage is TRBJ2-3; 12 nucleotides line up with TRBD2. V dropped 2 bases and J dropped 6; count of bases not matched to a gene: 10. Germline values: CDR1 SGHRS, CDR2 YFSETQ. This CDR3 contains 17 residues.

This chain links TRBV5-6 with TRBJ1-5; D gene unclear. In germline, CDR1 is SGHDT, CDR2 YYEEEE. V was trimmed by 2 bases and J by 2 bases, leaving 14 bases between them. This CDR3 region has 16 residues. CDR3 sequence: CASSFGLTPGNQPQHF. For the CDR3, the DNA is TGTGCCAGCAGCTTTGGACTGACGCCAGGCAATCAGCCCCAGCATTTT.